This T cell receptor (beta chain) came from a study of CD8 T cells in ankylosing spondylitis. Findings of the study overall: Ankylosing spondylitis blood seemed to carry a telltale TCR beta motif made of under ten highly homologous variants. Certain motif variants had earlier been reported in reactive arthritis synovial fluid and blood.

V was clipped by 7 bases and J by 0 bases, with 9 bases between them. CDR1 is MNHNS and CDR2 is SASEGT in the germline V gene. The CDR3 has 13 amino acids. Library preparation for TCR beta used quantitative 5'-RACE with molecular barcodes. TCRdb reprocessed the 5' RACE reads with MiXCR, giving one entry per CDR3 protein. The repertoire includes around 320,000 distinct CDR3 sequences, less than 25% of them detected once, and 3.5% sits in the top ten. This clonotype has just a few counts. Its antigen is undetermined. This sequence was found in a female donor with ankylosing spondylitis or in good health (not recorded which). V and J are TRBV6-1 and TRBJ1-2, with no clear D. The sequenced sample consisted of blood, either unsorted or a sorted T cell fraction (not recorded which). The CDR3 loop reads CASTTGANYGYTF. CDR3 in DNA: TGTGCCAGCACGACCGGGGCTAACTATGGCTACACCTTC.